The T cell receptor beta chain under discussion was sequenced for a study of T cells in Graves' hyperthyroidism and ophthalmopathy. General study findings and limits: In blood, most of the thyroid clonotypes expanded above 0.001 were also present.

TCR beta CDR3 regions were amplified from RNA transcripts. With the HTBI primer set, the TCR CDR3 went through a first round of RT-PCR. Each CDR3 protein is one row after TCRdb ran MiXCR on the multiplex PCR reads. The sample contains roughly 350,000 distinct CDR3 sequences, 12% to 15% of which appear only once. Ten or more counts support this clonotype. Its target is not known. Diagnosis relied on clinical symptoms, serum thyroxine and TRAb, thyroid ultrasound and orbital computed tomography. The TCR was taken from a woman aged 40-49 years with Graves' ophthalmopathy. The sequenced sample consisted of blood.

This CDR3 reads CASSLSTGNEQFF. DNA for the CDR3: TGTGCCAGCAGTTTATCCACGGGTAATGAGCAGTTCTTC. The rearrangement links TRBV27 to TRBJ2-1; no definite D call. The V end was cut by 0 bases, the J end by 7 bases, with 7 bases between. CDR1 is MNHEY, CDR2 SMNVEV, per germline (reference sequence). This CDR3 is built from 13 residues.